This TCR beta chain was sequenced in a study of T-cell memory formation after mild COVID-19. Study outcomes and limitations: Detection of some responders pre-infection suggested pre-existing cross-reactive memory T cells participated. Contracting CD8+ clones were enriched in EMRA, CD4+ mainly in CM and EM. A balance of CD4 and CD8 characterized clones contracting day 15 to 85, whereas later expanders leaned CD4+.

From germline, CDR1 is SGHKS and CDR2 YYEKEE (reference sequence). V was pared by 5 bases and J by 0 bases, with 12 bases between. The CDR3 is made up of 15 amino acids. TCR alpha and TCR beta cDNA libraries carrying sample barcodes and UMIs came from 5'RACE with constant-segment primers. One entry per CDR3 protein, called by TCRdb with MiXCR from the 5' RACE reads. The repertoire holds more than 450,000 distinct CDR3 sequences, with roughly 18% as singletons. Concerning this clonotype: Its antigen is undetermined.

This sequence originates from an adult woman who had mild COVID-19 (a few samples of this study predate the infection). Cell type and time point are not known. V is TRBV5-5 and J is TRBJ1-5; D gene ambiguous. The sample consisted of PBMCs or a T cell subset sorted from them (not recorded which). The CDR3 protein is CASSFGENSNQPQHF. In DNA, the CDR3 is TGTGCCAGCAGTTTCGGGGAAAATAGCAATCAGCCCCAGCATTTT.